The clone carrying this TCR beta chain was detected a few times. Its antigen is still unknown. This specimen comes from a study of cytomegalovirus exposure and HLA in healthy donors. Study at large: As an earlier analysis found, roughly 180 million T cells yielded 117 million unique TCR beta sequences.

Trimming pared 6 bases from V and 2 bases from J, leaving 10 bases between. CDR1 is MNHEY, CDR2 SMNVEV, per germline (reference sequence). The CDR3 spans 13 residues. Study-wide points: Cytomegalovirus association was assigned to approximately 160 TCR beta chains. A later analysis found most CMV-associated TCR beta chains apparently HLA-restricted. High sensitivity and specificity were reportedly achieved when the classifier diagnosed cytomegalovirus status.

The PCR used 60 Vbeta and 13 Jbeta primers. Method: immunoSEQ multiplex PCR; TCRdb's copy keeps in-frame clones and lacks some. The sample lists 100,000 to 150,000 clones, 60% to 85% occurring once. The sample taken for sequencing was PBMCs. The source of this sequence is a woman between 35 and 50 years old in good health and CMV-seronegative. The chain recombines TRBV27 with TRBJ1-2, with D maybe TRBD1 (6 bases). CDR3 protein: CASRQGLNYGYTF. CDR3 DNA sequence: TGTGCCAGCAGACAGGGATTAAACTATGGCTACACCTTC.